Listed below are T cell receptor beta chains from one sample, sequenced in a study of radiotherapy plus CTLA-4 blockade in lung cancer. Assay used: immunoSEQ multiplex PCR; TCRdb lists only in-frame clones, some missing. The sample contains some 41,000 clones, less than 75% of which appear only once. Material: peripheral blood, obtained from a patient treated with radiotherapy plus ipilimumab. All receptors derive from a human donor with non-small cell lung cancer who had a partial response to radiotherapy plus ipilimumab. The CDR3 runs from the conserved cysteine through the conserved F or W. Each record gives: J gene, V gene, clone size, D gene, CDR3 DNA, CDR3 protein. D genes are given only for firm matches. The size entry is marked missing in some rows and otherwise reads once, few, many or a size class.

>TRBJ1-1|TRBV7-3|few|.
TGTGCCAGCAGCGATCCCGGGGAAAAAGCTTTCTTT
CASSDPGEKAFF
>TRBJ1-4|TRBV29-1|.|TRBD1
TGCAGCGGAGGACAGGGTCCCGAAAAACTGTTTTTT
CSGGQGPEKLFF
>TRBJ1-3|TRBV6-5|few|.
TGTGCCAGCAGCTCTCCCTCTGGAAACACCATATATTTT
CASSSPSGNTIYF
>TRBJ1-5|TRBV6-6|.|.
TGTGCCAGCACTCTACAGGGCGGCAATCAGCCCCAGCATTTT
CASTLQGGNQPQHF
>TRBJ1-2|TRBV6-5|.|.
TGTGCCAGCAGTTACGTGGACAAACTTAACTATGGCTACACCTTC
CASSYVDKLNYGYTF
>TRBJ2-3|TRBV7-8|.|TRBD2
TGTGCCAGCAACGAGGGTGCGGGGGGAGTAGAAGATACGCAGTATTTT
CASNEGAGGVEDTQYF
>TRBJ2-7|TRBV6-1|few|.
TGTGCCAGCAGTGCGTACGAGCAGTACTTC
CASSAYEQYF
>TRBJ2-2|TRBV7-2|.|.
TGTGCCAGCAGCTTAGGAGCGGGTGGCACCGGGGAGCTGTTTTTT
CASSLGAGGTGELFF
>TRBJ2-3|TRBV5-1|.|.
TGCGCCAGCAGCTTGGTGTTGGGGGGTAGCACAGATACGCAGTATTTT
CASSLVLGGSTDTQYF
>TRBJ1-2|TRBV15|.|TRBD1
TGTGCCACCAGCAGATCCCTGGGGGCAGGGGGCTATGGCTACACCTTC
CATSRSLGAGGYGYTF
>TRBJ2-3|TRBV10-3|many|TRBD2
TGTGCCATCAGGGGACTAGCGGGAGCCAGTAGAGATACGCAGTATTTT
CAIRGLAGASRDTQYF
>TRBJ1-6|TRBV30|once|TRBD1
TGTGCCTTGGGAGACAGGGCTTCCAATTCACCCCTCCACTTT
CALGDRASNSPLHF
>TRBJ1-5|TRBV6-1|.|TRBD1
TGTGCCAGCACCGGGACAGGGGGGATGCAGCCCCAGCATTTT
CASTGTGGMQPQHF
>TRBJ2-3|TRBV7-3|.|.
TGTGCCAGCAGCTTAACGGGAGCAGATACGCAGTATTTT
CASSLTGADTQYF
>TRBJ1-2|TRBV30|once|TRBD1
TGTGCCTGGAGTCGCTCCGGGACAGGGGGCTATGGCTACACCTTC
CAWSRSGTGGYGYTF
>TRBJ2-7|TRBV4-2|.|.
TGTGCCAGCAGCCAATTTTTGAGCGGAACCTCCTACGAGCAGTACTTC
CASSQFLSGTSYEQYF
>TRBJ2-3|TRBV5-1|few|TRBD1
TGCGCCAGCAGCTCGACAGGGGGACCAAGCACAGATACGCAGTATTTT
CASSSTGGPSTDTQYF
>TRBJ1-5|TRBV6-1|few|.
TGTGCCAGCAGTACTGGGGCGGGGGGGAATCAGCCCCAGCATTTT
CASSTGAGGNQPQHF
>TRBJ1-3|TRBV9|.|TRBD1
TGTGCCAGCAGCGCACTCCCTCGGACAGGGGGAGCTGGAAACACCATATATTTT
CASSALPRTGGAGNTIYF
>TRBJ2-3|TRBV6-5|once|.
TGTGCCAGCAGTTACTCGGGGGCTAGCCCAGATACGCAGTATTTT
CASSYSGASPDTQYF
>TRBJ1-1|TRBV6-5|.|.
TGTGCCAGCACTAGACAGGAAGACACTGAAGCTTTCTTT
CASTRQEDTEAFF
>TRBJ2-1|TRBV9|few|TRBD1
TGTGCCAGCAGCGATCGACCGGGACAGGGGAACTCCTACAATGAGCAGTTCTTC
CASSDRPGQGNSYNEQFF
>TRBJ1-2|TRBV4-2|.|.
TGTGCCAGCAGCCATAGTGATAACTATGGCTACACCTTC
CASSHSDNYGYTF